This T cell receptor (beta chain) is drawn from a study of blood T cell repertoires in COVID-19 (dated by TCRdb to about 2020). Background on the whole study: Samples covering the acute and convalescent phases of COVID-19 were provided by collaborators in the United States, Italy and Spain. The material from the prospective study consisted of cDNA or gDNA derived from T cells, B-cell-depleted T cells, or PBMCs. The dataset comprised deeply sampled blood TCRbeta repertoires from subjects exposed to, actively infected with, or recovered from COVID-19. The repertoires were made available in a free public database intended to serve as a resource for research on the immune response to SARS-CoV-2. The samples were drawn from the first 160 participants of the ongoing ImmuneRACE study and from under 1,500 subjects provided by 6 global collaborators. The sample metadata nearly always contained a de-identified subject ID, COVID-19 status, age in years and sex. HLA class I and class II types, where available, came from metadata supplied by the sample provider rather than from assay-based typing.

What the research found in general, with its limitations: The quantity of clinical and demographic metadata differed by source and by participant and was supplied without curation.

TCRbeta CDR3 regions were amplified from genomic DNA by means of the immunoSEQ Assay, a bias-controlled multiplex PCR. Under the source paper's analysis protocol: Within the assay, amplification of reference gene primers was used to estimate how many nucleated cells each sample contained. To quantify the absolute abundance of each unique TCRbeta CDR3 rearrangement, sequence reads were collapsed and filtered. For each sample, productive Simpson clonality was calculated as the square root of Simpson's diversity index across productive rearrangements. TCRdb provides this immuneACCESS table in a form limited to in-frame rearrangements. Some clones are lacking; in checked studies, under half of them reflect an unresolved V gene, and why the rest are absent is not known. V, J and clone size are taken as reported in that table, and D and trimming were inferred from the DNA itself. The sample profile shows about 400,000 clones; approximately 88% of them were found once. Approximately 2.1% of the sample belongs to the ten largest clones.

Participants in the prospective study were aged roughly 18 to 100 years, lived in over 20 United States geographic areas, and enrolled through a virtual design. Cohort assignment in the prospective study relied on participant-reported clinical history from a screening survey and a study questionnaire. In the prospective study, mobile phlebotomists collected whole blood, serum and a nasopharyngeal or oropharyngeal swab from each participant. Additional blood draws and questionnaires over a 2-month period could optionally be provided by prospective study participants. Before DNA extraction, blood samples from the prospective study were shipped at room temperature or frozen. Counted from cysteine to phenylalanine, this CDR3 has 14 amino acids. Kept here is only the CDR3 DNA, which spans 42 bases and is read in frame from base 1. V is clipped by 0 bases and J by 6 bases, and the sequence between their germline boundaries is 11 bases long. Based on the germline V gene, the CDR1 and CDR2 sequences are SGDLS and YYNGEE.

Of note for this clone: Its antigen remains undetermined. No per-base quality is available; no much larger clone lies one base away.

The sample was PBMCs or T cells enriched from blood (not recorded which). This sequence originates from a middle-aged woman with acute COVID-19. Recombination joined TRBV9 with TRBJ2-3; the D gene lacks a confident call. The nucleotide sequence reads as follows: TGTGCCAGCAGCGTAGAGCCACTCACCGATACGCAGTATTTT. It is translated as CASSVEPLTDTQYF.